The TCR beta chain under discussion was sequenced for a study of control samples from healthy donors and cancer patients (dated by TCRdb to the early 2020s). As for this clone: What antigen it recognizes has not been identified.

Reading from cysteine to phenylalanine, the CDR3 counts 14 amino acids. The DNA shown is the 42-base CDR3, in frame from base 1. V and J lose 4 bases and 4 bases, and a span of 15 bases separates them. Taken from the germline V gene (reference sequence), the CDR1 and CDR2 loops are GTSNPN and SVGIG. Receptors were amplified or captured by the immunoSEQ multiplex PCR assay. TCRdb re-hosts the immuneACCESS table, in-frame sequences only. Its copies lack some clones; in the studies checked, an unresolved V gene accounts for under half of them, and the cause for the rest is not known. The sample table on file contains about 190,000 clones. The ten largest account for about 2.2% of the sample.

The receptor was isolated from a woman aged 25-40 years in good health. The sample was blood. The chain couples TRBV30 to TRBJ2-3; the D gene is perhaps TRBD2, from 7 matching bases. The CDR3 reads as follows: CAWTRQGRADTQYF. The nucleotides read TGTGCCTGGACTCGCCAGGGGAGGGCAGATACGCAGTATTTT.